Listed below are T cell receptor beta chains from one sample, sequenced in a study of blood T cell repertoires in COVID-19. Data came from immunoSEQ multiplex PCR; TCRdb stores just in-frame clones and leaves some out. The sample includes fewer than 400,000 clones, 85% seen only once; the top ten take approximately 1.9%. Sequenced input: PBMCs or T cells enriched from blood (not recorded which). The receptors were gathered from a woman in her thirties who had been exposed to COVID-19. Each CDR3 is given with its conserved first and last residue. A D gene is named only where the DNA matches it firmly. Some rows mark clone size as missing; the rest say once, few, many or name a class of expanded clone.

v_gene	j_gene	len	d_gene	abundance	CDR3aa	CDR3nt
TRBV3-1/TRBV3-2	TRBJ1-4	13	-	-	CASRRRATEKLFF	TGTGCCAGCAGGAGGAGGGCGACTGAAAAACTGTTTTTT
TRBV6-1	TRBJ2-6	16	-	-	CASSEDGTSGANVLTF	TGTGCCAGCAGTGAGGACGGGACTTCTGGGGCCAACGTCCTGACTTTC
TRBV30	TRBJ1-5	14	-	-	CAWSVGRVNQPQHF	TGTGCCTGGAGTGTCGGCAGGGTCAATCAGCCCCAGCATTTT
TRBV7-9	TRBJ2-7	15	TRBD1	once	CASSFSDRRIYEQYF	TGTGCCAGCAGCTTTTCGGACAGGAGAATTTACGAGCAGTACTTC
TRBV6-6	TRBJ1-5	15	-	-	CASIYSQGLLQPQHF	TGTGCCAGCATCTATTCACAGGGATTGTTGCAGCCCCAGCATTTT
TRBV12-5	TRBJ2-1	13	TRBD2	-	CASWTSGVNEQFF	TGTGCTAGCTGGACTAGCGGGGTTAATGAGCAGTTCTTC
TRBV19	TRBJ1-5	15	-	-	CASSISGYSNQPQHF	TGTGCCAGTAGTATATCGGGGTATAGCAATCAGCCCCAGCATTTT
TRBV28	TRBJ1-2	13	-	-	CASTPGRGYGYTF	TGTGCCAGCACCCCGGGGAGGGGCTATGGCTACACCTTC
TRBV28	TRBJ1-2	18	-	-	CASSFIRTVSKTNYGYTF	TGTGCCAGCAGTTTCATTCGGACAGTTAGCAAAACTAACTATGGCTACACCTTC
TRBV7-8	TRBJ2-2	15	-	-	CASTNRTANTGELFF	TGTGCCAGCACGAATAGAACAGCGAACACCGGGGAGCTGTTTTTT
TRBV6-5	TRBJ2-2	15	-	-	CASSYSSRAGGELFF	TGTGCCAGCAGTTACTCATCTAGAGCTGGCGGGGAGCTGTTTTTT
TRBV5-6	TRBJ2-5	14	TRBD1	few	CASSLDRGSETQYF	TGTGCCAGCAGCTTGGACAGGGGATCGGAGACCCAGTACTTC
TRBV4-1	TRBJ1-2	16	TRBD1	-	CASSQEDRSLNYGYTF	TGCGCCAGCAGCCAAGAGGACAGGAGCCTTAACTATGGCTACACCTTC
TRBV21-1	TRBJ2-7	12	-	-	CASSNPTYEQYF	TGTGCCAGCAGCAACCCTACTTACGAGCAGTACTTC
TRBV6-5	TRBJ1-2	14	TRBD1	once	CASTRQGGNYGYTF	TGTGCCAGCACTCGACAGGGAGGAAACTATGGCTACACCTTC
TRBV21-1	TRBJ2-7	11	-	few	CASSKYYEQYF	TGTGCCAGCAGCAAATACTACGAGCAGTACTTC
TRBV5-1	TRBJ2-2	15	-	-	CASTRNGESTGELFF	TGCGCCAGCACTAGGAACGGCGAGAGCACCGGGGAGCTGTTTTTT
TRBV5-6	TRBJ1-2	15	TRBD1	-	CASSLRGGVHYGYTF	TGTGCCAGCAGCTTGAGAGGGGGCGTTCACTATGGCTACACCTTC
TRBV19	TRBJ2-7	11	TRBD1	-	CAREQGGEQYF	TGTGCCAGAGAACAGGGGGGCGAGCAGTACTTC
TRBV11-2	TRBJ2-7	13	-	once	CASSFNRYYEQYF	TGTGCCAGCAGCTTTAACAGATACTACGAGCAGTACTTC
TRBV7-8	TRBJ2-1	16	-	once	CASSLWDFEMGGEQFF	TGTGCCAGCAGCTTATGGGACTTCGAGATGGGCGGTGAGCAGTTCTTC
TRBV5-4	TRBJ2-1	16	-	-	CASSLRRLSSYNEQFF	TGTGCCAGCAGCTTGAGGAGGCTGAGCTCCTACAATGAGCAGTTCTTC
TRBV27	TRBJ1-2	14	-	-	CASLGGPPNYGYTF	TGTGCCAGCTTGGGGGGGCCGCCTAACTATGGCTACACCTTC
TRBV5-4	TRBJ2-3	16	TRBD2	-	CASSSRTSGSSDTQYF	TGTGCCAGCAGCTCAAGGACTAGCGGGAGCTCAGATACGCAGTATTTT